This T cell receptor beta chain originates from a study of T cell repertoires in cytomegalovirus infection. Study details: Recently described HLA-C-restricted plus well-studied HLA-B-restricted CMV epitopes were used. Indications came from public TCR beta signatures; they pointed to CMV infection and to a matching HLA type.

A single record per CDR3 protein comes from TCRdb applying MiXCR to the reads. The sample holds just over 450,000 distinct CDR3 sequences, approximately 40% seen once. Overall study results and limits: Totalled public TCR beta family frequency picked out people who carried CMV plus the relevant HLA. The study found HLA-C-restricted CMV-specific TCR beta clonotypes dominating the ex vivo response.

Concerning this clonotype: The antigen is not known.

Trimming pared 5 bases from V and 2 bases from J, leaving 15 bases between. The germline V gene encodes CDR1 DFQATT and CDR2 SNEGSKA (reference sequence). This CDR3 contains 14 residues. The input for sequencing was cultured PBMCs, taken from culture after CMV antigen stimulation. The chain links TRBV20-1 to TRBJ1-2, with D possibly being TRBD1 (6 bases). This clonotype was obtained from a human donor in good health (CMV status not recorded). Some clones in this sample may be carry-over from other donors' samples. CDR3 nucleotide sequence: TGCAGTGCTCCAGATGACAGGTCCAACTATGGCTACACCTTC. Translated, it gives CSAPDDRSNYGYTF.